This note documents a single TCR beta chain sequence. TCRdb's copy holds only in-frame clones and misses some; the assay was immunoSEQ multiplex PCR. Of roughly 180,000 clones listed, around 85% are singletons. The CDR3 totals 15 residues. Germline V lookup: CDR1 SGHNT, CDR2 YYREEE (reference sequence). V trimming: 0 bases; J trimming: 5 bases; junction bases outside the gene matches: 4. Individuals aged about 18 to 100 years were recruited from 24 US areas. The data stem from a study of blood T cell repertoires in COVID-19. For the study at large: COVID-19 samples, acute and convalescent, were from the United States, Italy and Spain.

This rearrangement joins TRBV5-4 to TRBJ2-1; 8 nucleotides align to TRBD2. The receptor comes from a man aged 35-49 years who had recovered from COVID-19. Sequenced material: PBMCs or T cells enriched from blood (not recorded which). The CDR3 spells CASSLAGRVDNEQFF. CDR3 DNA: TGTGCCAGCAGCTTGGCCGGGAGGGTCGACAATGAGCAGTTCTTC.